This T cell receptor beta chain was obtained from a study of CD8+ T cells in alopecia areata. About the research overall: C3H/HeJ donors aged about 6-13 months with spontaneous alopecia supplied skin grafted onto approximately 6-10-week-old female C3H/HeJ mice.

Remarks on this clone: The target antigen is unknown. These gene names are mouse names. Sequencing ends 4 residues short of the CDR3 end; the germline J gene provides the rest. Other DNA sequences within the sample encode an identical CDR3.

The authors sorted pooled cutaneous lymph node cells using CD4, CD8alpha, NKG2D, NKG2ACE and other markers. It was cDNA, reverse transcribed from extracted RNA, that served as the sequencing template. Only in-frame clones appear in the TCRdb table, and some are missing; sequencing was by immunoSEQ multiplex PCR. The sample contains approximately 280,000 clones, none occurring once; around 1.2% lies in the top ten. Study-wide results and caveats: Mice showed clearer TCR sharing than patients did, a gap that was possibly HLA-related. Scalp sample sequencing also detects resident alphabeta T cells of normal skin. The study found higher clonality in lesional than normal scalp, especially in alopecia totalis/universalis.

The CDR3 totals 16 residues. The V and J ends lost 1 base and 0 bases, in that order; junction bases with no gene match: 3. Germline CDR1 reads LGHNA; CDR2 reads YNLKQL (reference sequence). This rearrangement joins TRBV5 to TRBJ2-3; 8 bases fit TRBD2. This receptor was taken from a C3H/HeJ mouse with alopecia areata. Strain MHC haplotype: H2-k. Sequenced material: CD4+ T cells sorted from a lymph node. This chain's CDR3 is CASSQGTGSSAETLYF. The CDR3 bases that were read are TGTGCCAGCAGCCAAGGGACTGGGAGTAGTGCAGAA.